This TCR beta chain was found in a study of cytomegalovirus exposure and HLA in healthy donors. Study-wide context: The approximately 120 validation repertoires, a later analysis reported, used the same platform as the approximately 650 first-cohort repertoires. Study observations and caveats: It was approximately 160 TCR beta chains that were listed as cytomegalovirus-associated. Subsequent analysis of the approximately 110 validation repertoires found a tendency for first-cohort TCR clusters to co-occur. A classifier reportedly called cytomegalovirus status with high sensitivity and specificity.

The length of the CDR3 is 15 residues. Between the trimmed V and J ends, which lost 1 base and 4 bases, there was a span of 14 bases. Per germline, CDR1 SEHNR and CDR2 FQNEAQ (reference sequence). Here immunoSEQ multiplex PCR was the method, and the copy in TCRdb shows in-frame clones only, minus some. Among approximately 130,000 clones listed, over 65% were seen once. Points on this clone: Its target is unknown.

The sample was PBMCs. This sequence originates from a woman under 40 in good health and CMV-seronegative. This chain joins TRBV7-9 and TRBJ2-7; possible D gene TRBD2, 5 bases. CDR3 in amino acids: CASSLGMGDGYEQYF. The CDR3 DNA reads TGTGCCAGCAGCTTAGGTATGGGAGACGGGTACGAGCAGTACTTC.